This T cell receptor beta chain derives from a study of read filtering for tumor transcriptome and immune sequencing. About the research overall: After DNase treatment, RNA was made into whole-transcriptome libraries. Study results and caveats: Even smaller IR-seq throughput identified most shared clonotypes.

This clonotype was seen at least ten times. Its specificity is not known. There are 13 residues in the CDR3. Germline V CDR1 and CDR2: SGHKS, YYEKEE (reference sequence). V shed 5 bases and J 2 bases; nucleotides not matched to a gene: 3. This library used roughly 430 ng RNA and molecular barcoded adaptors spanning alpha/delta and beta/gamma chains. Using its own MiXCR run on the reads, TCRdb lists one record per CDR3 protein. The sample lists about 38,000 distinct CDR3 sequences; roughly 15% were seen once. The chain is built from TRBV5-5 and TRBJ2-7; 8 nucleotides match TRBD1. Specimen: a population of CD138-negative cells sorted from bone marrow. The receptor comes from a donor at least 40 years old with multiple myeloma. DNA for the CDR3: TGTGCCAGCAGTTCGACAGGGGCCTACGAGCAGTACTTC. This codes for CASSSTGAYEQYF.